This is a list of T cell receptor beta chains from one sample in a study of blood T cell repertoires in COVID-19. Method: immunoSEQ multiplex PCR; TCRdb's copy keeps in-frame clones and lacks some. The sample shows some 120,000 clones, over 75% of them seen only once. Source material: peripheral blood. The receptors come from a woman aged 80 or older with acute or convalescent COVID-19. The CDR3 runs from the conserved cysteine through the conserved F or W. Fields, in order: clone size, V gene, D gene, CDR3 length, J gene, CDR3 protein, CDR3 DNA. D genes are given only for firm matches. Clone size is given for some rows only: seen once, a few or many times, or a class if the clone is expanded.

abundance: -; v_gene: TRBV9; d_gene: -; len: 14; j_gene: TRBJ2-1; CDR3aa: CASSVSSGGNEQFF; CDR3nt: TGTGCCAGCAGCGTATCCTCAGGGGGGAATGAGCAGTTCTTC
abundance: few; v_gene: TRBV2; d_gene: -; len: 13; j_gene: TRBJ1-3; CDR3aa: CASLDSSGNTIYF; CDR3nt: TGTGCCAGCCTAGACAGCTCTGGAAACACCATATATTTT
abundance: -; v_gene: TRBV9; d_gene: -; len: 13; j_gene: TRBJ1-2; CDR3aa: CASSVALSYGYTF; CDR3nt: TGTGCCAGCAGCGTAGCTCTGAGCTATGGCTACACCTTC
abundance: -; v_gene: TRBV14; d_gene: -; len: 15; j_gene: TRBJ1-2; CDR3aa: CASSPSTGSNYGYTF; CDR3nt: TGTGCCAGCAGCCCTAGTACAGGATCTAACTATGGCTACACCTTC
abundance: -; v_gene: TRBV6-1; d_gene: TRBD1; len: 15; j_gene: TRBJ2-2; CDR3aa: CASIPGQGGTGELFF; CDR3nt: TGTGCCAGCATCCCCGGACAGGGGGGAACCGGGGAGCTGTTTTTT
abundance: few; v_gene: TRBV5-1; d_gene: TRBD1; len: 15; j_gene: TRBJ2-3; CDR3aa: CASSLGDRSTDTQYF; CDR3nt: TGCGCCAGCAGCCTGGGGGACAGGAGCACAGATACGCAGTATTTT
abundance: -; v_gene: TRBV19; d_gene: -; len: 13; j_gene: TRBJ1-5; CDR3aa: CATRDVSNQPQHF; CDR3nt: TGTGCCACGCGGGACGTTAGCAATCAGCCCCAGCATTTT
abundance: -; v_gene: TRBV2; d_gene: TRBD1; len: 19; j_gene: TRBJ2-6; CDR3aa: CASSEFATGGADGANVLTF; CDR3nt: TGTGCCAGCAGTGAATTTGCGACAGGGGGCGCGGATGGGGCCAACGTCCTGACTTTC
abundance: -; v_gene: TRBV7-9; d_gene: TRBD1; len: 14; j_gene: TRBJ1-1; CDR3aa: CASSAQGANTEAFF; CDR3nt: TGTGCCAGCAGCGCACAGGGGGCGAACACTGAAGCTTTCTTT
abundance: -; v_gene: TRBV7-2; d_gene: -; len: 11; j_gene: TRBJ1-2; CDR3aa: CASTLNYGYTF; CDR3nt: TGTGCCAGCACCCTTAACTATGGCTACACCTTC
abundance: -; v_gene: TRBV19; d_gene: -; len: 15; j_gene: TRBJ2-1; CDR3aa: CATQGRGSGYYEQFF; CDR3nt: TGTGCCACCCAGGGGAGGGGGTCGGGCTACTATGAGCAGTTCTTC
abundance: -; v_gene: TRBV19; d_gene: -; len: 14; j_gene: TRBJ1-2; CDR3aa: CASRRTTANYGYTF; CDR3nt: TGTGCCAGCCGGCGAACGACAGCTAACTATGGCTACACCTTC
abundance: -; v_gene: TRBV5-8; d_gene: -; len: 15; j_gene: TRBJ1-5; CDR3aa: CASSRDRYPGQPQHF; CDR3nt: TGTGCCAGCAGCCGGGATCGATATCCGGGTCAGCCCCAGCATTTT
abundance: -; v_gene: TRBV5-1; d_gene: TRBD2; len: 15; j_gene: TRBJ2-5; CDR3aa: CASSQRAGGQETQYF; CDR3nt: TGCGCCAGCAGCCAAAGAGCGGGGGGGCAAGAGACCCAGTACTTC
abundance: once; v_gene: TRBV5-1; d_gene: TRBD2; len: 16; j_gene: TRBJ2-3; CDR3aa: CASSLGLAESTDTQYF; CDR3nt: TGCGCCAGCAGCTTGGGGCTAGCGGAGAGCACAGATACGCAGTATTTT
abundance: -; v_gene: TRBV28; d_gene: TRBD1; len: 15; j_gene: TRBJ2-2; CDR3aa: CASSFRDRGSGELFF; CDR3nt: TGTGCCAGCAGTTTCCGGGACAGGGGATCCGGGGAGCTGTTTTTT
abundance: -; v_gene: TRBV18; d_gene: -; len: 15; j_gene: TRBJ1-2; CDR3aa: CASSLGTSGPYGYTF; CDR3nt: TGTGCCAGCTCACTCGGGACTTCCGGGCCCTATGGCTACACCTTC
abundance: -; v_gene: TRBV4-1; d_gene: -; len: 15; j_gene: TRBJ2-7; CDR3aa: CASSQEPGGVYEQYF; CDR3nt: TGCGCCAGCAGCCAAGAGCCGGGCGGGGTATACGAGCAGTACTTC
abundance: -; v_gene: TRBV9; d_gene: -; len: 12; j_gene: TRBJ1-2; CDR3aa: CASSATSYGYTF; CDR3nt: TGTGCCAGCAGCGCAACATCCTATGGCTACACCTTC
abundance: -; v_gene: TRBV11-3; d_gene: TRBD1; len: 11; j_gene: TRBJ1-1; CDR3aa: CAKQGSPEAFF; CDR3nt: TGTGCCAAACAGGGGAGTCCTGAAGCTTTCTTT